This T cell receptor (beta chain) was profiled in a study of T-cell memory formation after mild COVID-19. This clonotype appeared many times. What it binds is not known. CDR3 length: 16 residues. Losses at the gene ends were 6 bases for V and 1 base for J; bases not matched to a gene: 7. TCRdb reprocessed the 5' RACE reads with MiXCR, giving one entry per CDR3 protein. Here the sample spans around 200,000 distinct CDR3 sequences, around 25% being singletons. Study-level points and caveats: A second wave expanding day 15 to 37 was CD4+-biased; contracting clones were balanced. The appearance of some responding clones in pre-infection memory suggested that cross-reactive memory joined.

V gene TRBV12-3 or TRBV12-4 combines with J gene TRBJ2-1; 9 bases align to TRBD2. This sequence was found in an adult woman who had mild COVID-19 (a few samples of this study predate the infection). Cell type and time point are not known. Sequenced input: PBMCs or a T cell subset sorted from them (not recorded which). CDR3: CASRASGALSYNEQFF. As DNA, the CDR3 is TGTGCCAGCAGAGCTAGCGGGGCCTTATCCTACAATGAGCAGTTCTTC.